This T cell receptor beta chain was recovered during a study of blood T cell repertoires in COVID-19. This CDR3 comprises 14 residues. Per germline, CDR1 SNHLY and CDR2 FYNNEI. With 4 bases removed from V and 0 bases from J, the gap between germline ends came to 9 bases. Under the authors' procedure: Nucleated cell counts were estimated from reference gene primer amplification. Sequenced by immunoSEQ multiplex PCR; TCRdb stores in-frame clones only, minus some. For V, J and clone size, that table is used; D and trimming come from the DNA. The data contain about 480,000 clones, roughly 88% of them singletons.

This clonotype was sampled from a woman aged 40 to 50 who had recovered from COVID-19. J is TRBJ1-1 and V is TRBV2; D remains ambiguous. The material sequenced was PBMCs or T cells enriched from blood (not recorded which). CDR3 sequence (DNA): TGTGCCAGCAGTGCGGGATTCATGAACACTGAAGCTTTCTTT. It translates to CASSAGFMNTEAFF.